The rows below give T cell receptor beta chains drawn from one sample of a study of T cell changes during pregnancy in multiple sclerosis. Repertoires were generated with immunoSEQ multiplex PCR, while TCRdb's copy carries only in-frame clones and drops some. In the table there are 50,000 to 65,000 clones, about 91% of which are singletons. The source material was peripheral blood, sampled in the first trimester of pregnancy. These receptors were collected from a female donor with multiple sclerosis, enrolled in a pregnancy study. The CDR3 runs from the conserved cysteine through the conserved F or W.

CDR3: CAISESGTGQLEQYF
V: TRBV10-3

CDR3: CASSSRQISYNEQFF
V: TRBV19

CDR3: CASSQDRVPDTQYF
V: TRBV5-1

CDR3: CASSQFHSGIAGNTIYF
V: TRBV4-2

CDR3: CASLQRGTQYF
V: TRBV6-1

CDR3: CASSADRPEAFF
V: TRBV9

CDR3: CASSEKEQTPYTF
V: TRBV6-1

CDR3: CASSVGGGGSTEFF
V: TRBV9

CDR3: CSVAPTGSSYEQYF
V: TRBV29-1

CDR3: CASSQEAAARNEQFF
V: TRBV4-2

CDR3: CASSVGARPSTEAFF
V: TRBV9

CDR3: CASSPKHFTGAYYGYTF
V: TRBV6-8

CDR3: CASSVTGGFETQYF
V: TRBV6-4

CDR3: CASSPSTGGLNEKLFF
V: TRBV18

CDR3: CASSLRGQNTDTQYF
V: TRBV5-1

CDR3: CASSSRRGDYGYTF
V: TRBV13

CDR3: CASSSEQGRNQPQHF
V: TRBV27